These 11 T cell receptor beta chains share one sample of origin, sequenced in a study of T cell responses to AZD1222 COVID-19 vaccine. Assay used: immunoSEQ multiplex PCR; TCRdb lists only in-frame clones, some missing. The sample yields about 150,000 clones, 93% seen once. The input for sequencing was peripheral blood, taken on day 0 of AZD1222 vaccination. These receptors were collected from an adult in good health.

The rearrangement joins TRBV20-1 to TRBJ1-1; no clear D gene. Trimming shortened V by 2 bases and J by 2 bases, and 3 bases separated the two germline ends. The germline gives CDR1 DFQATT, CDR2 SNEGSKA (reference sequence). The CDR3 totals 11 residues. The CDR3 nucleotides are TGCAGTGCTAGACGTAACACTGAAGCTTTCTTT. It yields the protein CSARRNTEAFF.

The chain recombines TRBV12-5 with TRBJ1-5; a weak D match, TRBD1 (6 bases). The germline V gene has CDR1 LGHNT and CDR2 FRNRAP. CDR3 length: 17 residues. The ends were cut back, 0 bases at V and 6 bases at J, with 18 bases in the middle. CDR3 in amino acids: CASGLVLGAASSQPQHF. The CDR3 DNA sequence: TGTGCTAGTGGTTTGGTACTGGGGGCAGCTAGTAGTCAGCCCCAGCATTTT.

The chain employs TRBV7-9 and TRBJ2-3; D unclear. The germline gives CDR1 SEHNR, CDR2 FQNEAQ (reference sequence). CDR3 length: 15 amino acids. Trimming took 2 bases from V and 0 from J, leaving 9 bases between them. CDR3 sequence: CASSLIPASTDTQYF. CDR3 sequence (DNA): TGTGCCAGCAGCTTAATCCCCGCTAGCACAGATACGCAGTATTTT.

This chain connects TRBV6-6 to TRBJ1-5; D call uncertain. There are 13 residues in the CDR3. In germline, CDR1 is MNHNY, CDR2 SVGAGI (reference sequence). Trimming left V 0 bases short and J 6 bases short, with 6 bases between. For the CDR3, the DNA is TGTGCCAGCAGTTACTCGCCCGCTCAGCCCCAGCATTTT. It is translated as CASSYSPAQPQHF.

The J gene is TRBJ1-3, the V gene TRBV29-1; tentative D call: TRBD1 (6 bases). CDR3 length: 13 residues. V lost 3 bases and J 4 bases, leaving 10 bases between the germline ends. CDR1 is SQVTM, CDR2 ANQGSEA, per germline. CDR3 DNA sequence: TGCAGCGTTGACCTGGGGGGCGGAAACACCATATATTTT. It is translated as CSVDLGGGNTIYF.

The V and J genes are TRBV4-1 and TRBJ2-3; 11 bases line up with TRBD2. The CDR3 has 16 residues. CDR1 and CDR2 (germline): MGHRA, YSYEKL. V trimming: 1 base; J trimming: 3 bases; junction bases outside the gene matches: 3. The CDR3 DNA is TGCGCCAGCAGCCAAGGACTAGCGGGAACTACAGATACGCAGTATTTT. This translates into CASSQGLAGTTDTQYF.

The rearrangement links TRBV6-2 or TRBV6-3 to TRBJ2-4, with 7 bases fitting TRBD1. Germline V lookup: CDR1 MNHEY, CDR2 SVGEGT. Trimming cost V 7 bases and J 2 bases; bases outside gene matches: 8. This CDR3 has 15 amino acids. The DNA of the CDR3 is TGTGCCAGCATCCCGGAGACAGGGCCCAAAAACATTCAGTACTTC. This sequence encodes CASIPETGPKNIQYF.

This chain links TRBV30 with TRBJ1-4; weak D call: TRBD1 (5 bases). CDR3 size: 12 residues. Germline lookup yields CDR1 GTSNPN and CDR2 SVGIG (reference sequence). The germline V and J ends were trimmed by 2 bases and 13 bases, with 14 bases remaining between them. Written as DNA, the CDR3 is TGTGCCTGGAGTACAGGACGCGTCGGACTGTTTTTT. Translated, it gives CAWSTGRVGLFF.

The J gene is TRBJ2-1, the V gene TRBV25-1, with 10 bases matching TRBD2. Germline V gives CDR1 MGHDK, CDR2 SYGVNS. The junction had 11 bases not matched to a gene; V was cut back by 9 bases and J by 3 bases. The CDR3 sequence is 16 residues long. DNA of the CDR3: TGTGCCAGTCCTCGGACTAGCGGAATAATCTACAATGAGCAGTTCTTC. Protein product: CASPRTSGIIYNEQFF. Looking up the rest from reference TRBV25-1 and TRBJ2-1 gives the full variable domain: EADIYQTPRYLVIGTGKKITLECSQTMGHDKMYWYQQDPGMELHLIHYSYGVNSTEKGDLSSESTVSRIRTEHFPLTLESARPSHTSQYLCASPRTSGIIYNEQFFGPGTRLTVL.

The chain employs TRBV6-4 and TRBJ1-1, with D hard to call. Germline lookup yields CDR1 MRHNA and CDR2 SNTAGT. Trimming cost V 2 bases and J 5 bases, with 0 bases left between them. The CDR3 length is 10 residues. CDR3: CASSDTEAFF. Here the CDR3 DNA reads TGTGCCAGCAGTGACACTGAAGCTTTCTTT.

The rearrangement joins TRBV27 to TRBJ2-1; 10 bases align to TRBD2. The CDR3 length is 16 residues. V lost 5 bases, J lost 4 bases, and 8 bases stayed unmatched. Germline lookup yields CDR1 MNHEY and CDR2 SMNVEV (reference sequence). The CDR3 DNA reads TGTGCCAGCAGTCCATTTTTAGCGGGAGGATACAATGAGCAGTTCTTC. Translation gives CASSPFLAGGYNEQFF.